The 3 T cell receptor beta chains in this list originate from one sample, sequenced in a study of T-cell memory formation after mild COVID-19 (dated by TCRdb to the early 2020s). The library relied on 5' RACE. Sequencing took place on an Illumina NovaSeq 6000. Starting from the raw public reads, TCRdb applied fastp trimming at Q25, assembled clones with MiXCR and retained in-frame beta chains. Rows merge per CDR3 protein into single entries with the most common DNA and genes. The sample records 110,000 to 150,000 distinct CDR3 sequences, approximately 26% of which are singletons. Roughly 25% of the sample belongs to the ten largest clones. Sequencing was done on a sample of PBMCs or a T cell subset sorted from them (not recorded which). The receptors were gathered from an adult woman who had mild COVID-19 (a few samples of this study predate the infection). The sample titles of this study are shuffled in the database, so cell type and time point are left out; the donor was told from shared clones.

The chain uses TRBV5-6 and TRBJ1-2; D is perhaps TRBD1 (6 bases). CDR1 SGHDT and CDR2 YYEEEE come from the germline V gene. Trimming removed 3 bases at V and 7 bases at J, with 16 bases between. CDR3 length: 14 residues. In DNA form, the CDR3 reads TGTGCCAGCAGCTCCGACAGGATCTCGGTTGGCTACACCTTC. This codes for CASSSDRISVGYTF.

This clonotype has just a few counts. The genes are TRBV7-9 and TRBJ2-1; TRBD2 aligns across 7 bases. Germline V lookup: CDR1 SEHNR, CDR2 FQNEAQ (reference sequence). CDR3 length: 15 residues. The trim removed 2 bases at V and 2 bases at J, leaving 3 bases unmatched. The CDR3 here is CASSLSGEPYNEQFF. For the CDR3, the DNA is TGTGCCAGCAGCTTAAGCGGGGAGCCCTACAATGAGCAGTTCTTC.

This clonotype was detected only a few times. This chain joins TRBV5-1 and TRBJ1-1; no definite D call. The V gene lost 0 bases and the J gene lost 0 bases, with 6 bases spanning the gap. This CDR3 spans 14 amino acids. The germline gives CDR1 SGHRS, CDR2 YFSETQ. CDR3 sequence: CASSLEGVNTEAFF. CDR3 coding DNA: TGCGCCAGCAGCTTGGAGGGTGTGAACACTGAAGCTTTCTTT.